These 13 T cell receptor beta chains share one sample of origin, sequenced in a study of blood T cell repertoires in COVID-19. Produced via immunoSEQ multiplex PCR; TCRdb's table is partial and in-frame only. The data contain around 260,000 clones, approximately 80% of them singletons. The sequencing input was peripheral blood. These receptors were collected from a man aged 55 to 70 with acute or convalescent COVID-19.

The sample holds one count of this clone. The chain is built from TRBV10-3 and TRBJ2-1; 13 positions agree with TRBD2. J was trimmed by 8 bases and V by 7 bases; bases with no gene match: 8. Germline V gene sequence: CDR1 ENHRY, CDR2 SYGVKD. This CDR3 has 15 amino acids. The CDR3 is CAITRTSGSSDEQFF. The CDR3, as DNA: TGTGCCATCACAAGGACTAGCGGGAGTAGCGATGAGCAGTTCTTC.

The V gene is TRBV9, the J gene TRBJ2-7, with D possibly matching TRBD2 (6 bases). The V gene's germline CDR1 is SGDLS and CDR2 YYNGEE. V was pared by 0 bases and J by 2 bases, with 12 bases between. CDR3 length equals 15 residues. The CDR3 spells CASSVGASETYEQYF. The CDR3 DNA reads TGTGCCAGCAGCGTAGGGGCTAGCGAGACCTACGAGCAGTACTTC. Drawing the rest from reference TRBV9 and TRBJ2-7, the complete variable domain is DSGVTQTPKHLITATGQRVTLRCSPRSGDLSVYWYQQSLDQGLQFLIQYYNGEERAKGNILERFSAQQFPDLHSELNLSSLELGDSALYFCASSVGASETYEQYFGPGTRLTVT.

This clone was picked up one time. V and J are TRBV19 and TRBJ2-4, with 7 positions matching TRBD1. Unmatched junction bases numbered 5, after V lost 0 bases and J lost 3 bases. This CDR3 is built from 16 residues. Germline V lookup: CDR1 LNHDA, CDR2 SQIVND (reference sequence). The CDR3 here is CASSIEEGQRKNIQYF. CDR3 DNA: TGTGCCAGTAGTATAGAAGAGGGACAGCGCAAAAACATTCAGTACTTC.

The chain employs TRBV15 and TRBJ2-6, with TRBD1 matching 11 bases. The CDR3 runs to 17 residues. Germline V lookup: CDR1 LNHNV, CDR2 YYDKDF (reference sequence). V lost 5 bases to trimming and J lost 0 bases; unmatched junction nucleotides: 3. This CDR3 reads CATSGGQGDSGANVLTF. CDR3 bases: TGTGCCACCAGCGGGGGACAGGGGGACTCTGGGGCCAACGTCCTGACTTTC.

CDR3 in amino acids: CASSLPSGSSFEQFF. DNA of the CDR3: TGTGCCAGTAGTCTCCCTAGCGGGAGTTCCTTTGAGCAGTTCTTC. The chain employs TRBV19 and TRBJ2-1; TRBD2 matches 10 bases. This CDR3 is built from 15 residues. The V segment lost 5 bases and the J segment 9 bases; nucleotides outside the gene matches: 10. CDR1 and CDR2 from the germline V gene are LNHDA and SQIVND (reference sequence).

The rearrangement joins TRBV3-1 (or the pseudogene TRBV3-2) to TRBJ2-3; 8 nucleotides agree with TRBD2. V dropped 7 bases and J dropped 4; count of bases not matched to a gene: 10. Germline CDR1 and CDR2: LGHDT and YNNKEL (reference sequence). This CDR3 contains 15 residues. CDR3 sequence (DNA): TGTGCCAGCAACCAGAGGGGTAGCGGGGCAGATACGCAGTATTTT. Translating gives CASNQRGSGADTQYF.

This chain links TRBV7-9 with TRBJ2-7; TRBD2 might be the D (6 bases). Germline values: CDR1 SEHNR, CDR2 FQNEAQ (reference sequence). The V and J ends lost 5 bases and 9 bases respectively, with 26 bases between them. The CDR3 has 16 amino acids. CDR3 protein: CASSLRGGAVSGGQYF. CDR3 in DNA: TGTGCCAGCAGCCTCCGTGGAGGGGCCGTAAGCGGAGGGCAGTACTTC.

This clone was seen a single time. The CDR3 is CASSQDRTGVSGELFF. DNA of the CDR3: TGTGCCAGCAGCCAAGATAGGACAGGGGTTTCCGGGGAGCTGTTTTTT. The rearrangement uses TRBV3-1 (or the pseudogene TRBV3-2) and TRBJ2-2; TRBD1 aligns across 9 bases. The V and J ends lost 0 bases and 6 bases, in that order; junction bases with no gene match: 5. The CDR3 loop spans 16 amino acids. Germline V gene data show CDR1 as LGHDT and CDR2 as YNNKEL (reference sequence).

This rearrangement joins TRBV7-9 to TRBJ2-2; D gene ambiguous. The CDR3 has 14 residues. Germline V gene data show CDR1 as SEHNR and CDR2 as FQNEAQ (reference sequence). Trimming shortened V by 3 bases and J by 0 bases, and 5 bases separated the two germline ends. The CDR3 sequence: CASSFNTNTGELFF. The CDR3 DNA reads as TGTGCCAGCAGCTTTAACACGAACACCGGGGAGCTGTTTTTT.

The rearrangement links TRBV11-3 to TRBJ2-3; 8 nucleotides line up with TRBD2. This CDR3 spans 15 amino acids. V shed 5 bases, J shed 0 bases, and the junction held 4 bases outside the gene matches. The V gene's germline CDR1 is SGHNT and CDR2 YENEEA. Written as DNA, the CDR3 is TGTGCCAGCAGCCCCGGGGGGGAGAGCACAGATACGCAGTATTTT. This encodes CASSPGGESTDTQYF.

The genes are TRBV28 and TRBJ1-5; TRBD1 agrees at 8 bases. CDR3 length equals 17 residues. Germline CDR1 and CDR2: MDHEN and SYDVKM. V lost 8 bases to trimming and J lost 2 bases; unmatched junction nucleotides: 14. CDR3 DNA sequence: TGTGCCAGCGACAGGGGTGGGGTGATATTGGGCAATCAGCCCCAGCATTTT. It translates to CASDRGGVILGNQPQHF.

Worth noting for this clone: Within the sample, other DNA sequences also encode this same CDR3. This chain uses TRBV28 with TRBJ2-7; 7 positions agree with TRBD1. The germline V gene has CDR1 MDHEN and CDR2 SYDVKM. This CDR3 has 12 residues. Trimming removed 5 bases from V and 3 bases from J; junction bases left unmatched: 1. CDR3 region: CASSRQGYEQYF. Here the CDR3 DNA reads TGTGCCAGCAGTCGACAGGGCTACGAGCAGTACTTC.

The chain joins TRBV12-3 or TRBV12-4 to TRBJ2-7, with D perhaps matching TRBD2 (7 bases). Trimming shortened V by 8 bases and J by 2 bases, and 13 bases separated the two germline ends. This CDR3 is built from 13 residues. The chain's CDR3 is CASRTGGAYEQYF. The CDR3 bases are TGTGCCAGCCGGACGGGGGGCGCCTACGAGCAGTACTTC.